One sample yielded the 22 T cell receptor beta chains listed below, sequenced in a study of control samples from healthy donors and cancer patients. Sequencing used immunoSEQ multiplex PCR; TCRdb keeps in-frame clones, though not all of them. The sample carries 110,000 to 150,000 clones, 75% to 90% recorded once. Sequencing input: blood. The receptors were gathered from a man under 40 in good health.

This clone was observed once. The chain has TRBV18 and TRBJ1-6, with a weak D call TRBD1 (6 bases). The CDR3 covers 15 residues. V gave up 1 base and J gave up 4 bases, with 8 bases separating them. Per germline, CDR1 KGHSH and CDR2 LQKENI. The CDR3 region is CASSPQGGYNSPLHF. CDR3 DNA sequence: TGTGCCAGCTCACCACAAGGGGGTTATAATTCACCCCTCCACTTT.

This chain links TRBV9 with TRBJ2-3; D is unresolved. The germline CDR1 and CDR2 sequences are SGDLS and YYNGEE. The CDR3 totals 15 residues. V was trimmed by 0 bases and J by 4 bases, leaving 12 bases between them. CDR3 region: CASSVEGALADTQYF. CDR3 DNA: TGTGCCAGCAGCGTAGAAGGAGCCCTCGCAGATACGCAGTATTTT.

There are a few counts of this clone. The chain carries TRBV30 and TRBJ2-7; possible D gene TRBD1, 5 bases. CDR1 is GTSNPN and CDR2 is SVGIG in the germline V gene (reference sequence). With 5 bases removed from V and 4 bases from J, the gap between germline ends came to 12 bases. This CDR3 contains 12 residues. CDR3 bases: TGTGCCTGGGGGGCAGGCCAATACGAGCAGTACTTC. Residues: CAWGAGQYEQYF.

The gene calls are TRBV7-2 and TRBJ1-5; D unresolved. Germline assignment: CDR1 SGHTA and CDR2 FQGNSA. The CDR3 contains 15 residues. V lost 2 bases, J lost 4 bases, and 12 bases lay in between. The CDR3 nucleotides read TGTGCCAGCAGCTTAATGGCTCAGGTGAATCAGCCCCAGCATTTT. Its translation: CASSLMAQVNQPQHF.

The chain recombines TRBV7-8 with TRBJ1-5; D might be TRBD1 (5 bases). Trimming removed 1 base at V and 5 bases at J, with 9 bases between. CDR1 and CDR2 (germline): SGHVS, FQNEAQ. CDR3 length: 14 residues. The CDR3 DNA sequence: TGTGCCAGCAGCTTAGACGGCAGGGATCAGCCCCAGCATTTT. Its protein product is CASSLDGRDQPQHF.

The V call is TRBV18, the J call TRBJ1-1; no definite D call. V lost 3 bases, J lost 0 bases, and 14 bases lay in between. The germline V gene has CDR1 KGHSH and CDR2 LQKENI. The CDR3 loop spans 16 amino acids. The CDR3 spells CASSPNTASVNTEAFF. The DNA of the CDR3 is TGTGCCAGCTCACCGAACACCGCTTCGGTGAACACTGAAGCTTTCTTT.

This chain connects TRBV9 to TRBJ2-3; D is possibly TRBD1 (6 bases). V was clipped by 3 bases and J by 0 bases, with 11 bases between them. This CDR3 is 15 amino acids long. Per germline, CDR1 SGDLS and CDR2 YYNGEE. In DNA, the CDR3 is TGTGCCAGCAGCGAGAGGGGGATTAGCACAGATACGCAGTATTTT. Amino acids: CASSERGISTDTQYF. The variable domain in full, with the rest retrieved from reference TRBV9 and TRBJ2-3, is DSGVTQTPKHLITATGQRVTLRCSPRSGDLSVYWYQQSLDQGLQFLIQYYNGEERAKGNILERFSAQQFPDLHSELNLSSLELGDSALYFCASSERGISTDTQYFGPGTRLTVL.

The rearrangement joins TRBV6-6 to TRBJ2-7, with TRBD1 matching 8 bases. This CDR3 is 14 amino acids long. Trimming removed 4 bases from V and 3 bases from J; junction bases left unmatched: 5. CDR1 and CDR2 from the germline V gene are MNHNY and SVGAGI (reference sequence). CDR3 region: CASSSRTGNYEQYF. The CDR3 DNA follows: TGTGCCAGCAGTTCTCGGACAGGGAACTACGAGCAGTACTTC.

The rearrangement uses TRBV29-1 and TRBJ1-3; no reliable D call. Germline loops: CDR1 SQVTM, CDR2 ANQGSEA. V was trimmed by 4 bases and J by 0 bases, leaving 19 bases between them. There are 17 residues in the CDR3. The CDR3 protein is CSVVAVGQRDSGNTIYF. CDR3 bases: TGCAGCGTTGTGGCTGTAGGTCAAAGGGACTCTGGAAACACCATATATTTT.

The DNA for the CDR3 is TGTGCCACCAGTGATCCCCCGGGGGGGCACTATGAGCAGTTCTTC. Translating gives CATSDPPGGHYEQFF. The chain employs TRBV24-1 and TRBJ2-1; 8 positions match TRBD2. Looked up from germline, CDR1 is KGHDR and CDR2 is SFDVKD. The CDR3 runs to 15 residues. Germline trimming cut 3 bases from V and 8 bases from J; bases unmatched to any gene: 8.

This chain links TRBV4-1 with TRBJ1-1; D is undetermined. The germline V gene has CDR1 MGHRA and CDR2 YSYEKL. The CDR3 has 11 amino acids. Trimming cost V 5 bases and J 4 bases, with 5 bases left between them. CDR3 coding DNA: TGCGCCAGCAGCTACGGCACTGAAGCTTTCTTT. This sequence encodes CASSYGTEAFF.

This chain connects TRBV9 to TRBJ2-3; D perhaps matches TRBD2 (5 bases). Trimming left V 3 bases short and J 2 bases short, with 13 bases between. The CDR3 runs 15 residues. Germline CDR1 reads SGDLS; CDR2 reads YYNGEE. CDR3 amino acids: CASSGTSGPTDTQYF. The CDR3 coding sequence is TGTGCCAGCAGCGGCACGAGCGGTCCCACAGATACGCAGTATTTT.

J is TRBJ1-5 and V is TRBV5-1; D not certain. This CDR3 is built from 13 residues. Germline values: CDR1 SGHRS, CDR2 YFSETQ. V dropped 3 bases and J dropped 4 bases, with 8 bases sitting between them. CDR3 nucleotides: TGCGCCAGCAGCTGGGTGGGGAATCAGCCCCAGCATTTT. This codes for CASSWVGNQPQHF.

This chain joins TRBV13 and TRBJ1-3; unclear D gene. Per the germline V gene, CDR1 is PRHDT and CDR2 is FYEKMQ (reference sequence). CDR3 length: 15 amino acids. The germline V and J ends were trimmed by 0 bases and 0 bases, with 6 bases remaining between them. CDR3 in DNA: TGTGCCAGCAGCTTAGGCCGAGGCTCTGGAAACACCATATATTTT. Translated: CASSLGRGSGNTIYF.

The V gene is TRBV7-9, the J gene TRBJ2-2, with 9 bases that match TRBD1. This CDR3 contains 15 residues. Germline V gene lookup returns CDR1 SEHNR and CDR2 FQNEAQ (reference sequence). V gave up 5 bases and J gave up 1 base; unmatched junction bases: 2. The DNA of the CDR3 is TGTGCCAGCAGCCAGGGACAGGGGAACACCGGGGAGCTGTTTTTT. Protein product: CASSQGQGNTGELFF.

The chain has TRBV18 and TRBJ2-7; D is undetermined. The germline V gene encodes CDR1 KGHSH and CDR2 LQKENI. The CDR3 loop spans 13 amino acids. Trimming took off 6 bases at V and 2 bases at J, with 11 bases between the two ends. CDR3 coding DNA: TGTGCCAGCTCCCCCCAGGCCACCTACGAGCAGTACTTC. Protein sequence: CASSPQATYEQYF.

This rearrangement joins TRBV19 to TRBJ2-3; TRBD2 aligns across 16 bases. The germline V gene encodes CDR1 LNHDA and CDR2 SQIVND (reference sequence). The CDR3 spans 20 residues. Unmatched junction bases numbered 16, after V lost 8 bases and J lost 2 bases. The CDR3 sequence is CASGTYSGTSGGAPTDTQYF. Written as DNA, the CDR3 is TGTGCCAGTGGAACATATTCCGGGACTAGCGGGGGGGCGCCCACAGATACGCAGTATTTT.

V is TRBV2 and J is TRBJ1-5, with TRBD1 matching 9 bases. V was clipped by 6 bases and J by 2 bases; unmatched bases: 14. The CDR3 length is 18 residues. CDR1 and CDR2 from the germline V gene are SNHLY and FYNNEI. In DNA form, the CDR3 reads TGTGCCAGCAGCTTTACAGGGGGCGCAGGGGTCGGCAATCAGCCCCAGCATTTT. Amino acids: CASSFTGGAGVGNQPQHF.

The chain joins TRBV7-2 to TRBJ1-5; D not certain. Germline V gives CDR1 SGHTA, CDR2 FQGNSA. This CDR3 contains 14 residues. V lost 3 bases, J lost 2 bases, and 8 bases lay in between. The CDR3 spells CASSLAAGNQPQHF. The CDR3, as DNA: TGTGCCAGCAGCTTGGCAGCCGGCAATCAGCCCCAGCATTTT. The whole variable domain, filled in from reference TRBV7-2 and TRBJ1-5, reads GAGVSQSPSNKVTEKGKDVELRCDPISGHTALYWYRQSLGQGLEFLIYFQGNSAPDKSGLPSDRFSAERTGGSVSTLTIQRTQQEDSAVYLCASSLAAGNQPQHFGDGTRLSIL.

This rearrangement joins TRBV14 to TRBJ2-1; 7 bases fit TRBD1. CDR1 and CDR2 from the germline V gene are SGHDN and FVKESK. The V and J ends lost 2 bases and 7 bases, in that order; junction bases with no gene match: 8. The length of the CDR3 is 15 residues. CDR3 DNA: TGTGCCAGCAGCCAACCCCCCGGGACAGTGAATGAGCAGTTCTTC. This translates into CASSQPPGTVNEQFF. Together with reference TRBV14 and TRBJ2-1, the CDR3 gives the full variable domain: EAGVTQFPSHSVIEKGQTVTLRCDPISGHDNLYWYRRVMGKEIKFLLHFVKESKQDESGMPNNRFLAERTGGTYSTLKVQPAELEDSGVYFCASSQPPGTVNEQFFGPGTRLTVL.

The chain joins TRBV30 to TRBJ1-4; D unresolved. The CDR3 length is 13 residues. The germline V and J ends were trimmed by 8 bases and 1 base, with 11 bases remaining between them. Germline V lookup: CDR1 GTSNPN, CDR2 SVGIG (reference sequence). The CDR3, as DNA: TGTGCCGGTAGACGGGAAACTAATGAAAAACTGTTTTTT. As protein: CAGRRETNEKLFF.

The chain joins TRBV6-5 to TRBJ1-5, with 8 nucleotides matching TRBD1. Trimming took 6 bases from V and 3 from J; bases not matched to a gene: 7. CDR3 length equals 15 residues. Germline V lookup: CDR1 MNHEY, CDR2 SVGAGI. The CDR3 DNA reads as TGTGCCAGCAGCTTCACAGGGGGTGACAATCAGCCCCAGCATTTT. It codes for CASSFTGGDNQPQHF.